Each of the 5 T cell receptor beta chains below was sequenced from the same sample in a study of OX40 agonist ivuxolimab in advanced cancers. Repertoires were generated with immunoSEQ multiplex PCR, while TCRdb's copy carries only in-frame clones and drops some. The sample records tens of thousands of clones, about 93% being singletons. Sequenced material: CD4+ or CD8+ T cells sorted from blood, taken in a trial of the OX40 agonist ivuxolimab. The receptors stem from an adult with an advanced solid tumor such as melanoma, head and neck, liver or kidney cancer.

The V gene is TRBV9, the J gene TRBJ2-5, with a weak D call TRBD1 (6 bases). CDR1 is SGDLS and CDR2 is YYNGEE in the germline V gene. The CDR3 contains 14 residues. V was trimmed by 0 bases and J by 0 bases, leaving 6 bases between them. CDR3: CASSVGTDQETQYF. CDR3 DNA: TGTGCCAGCAGCGTAGGGACAGACCAAGAGACCCAGTACTTC.

This rearrangement joins TRBV6-5 to TRBJ1-5; no firm D call. There are 13 residues in the CDR3. V shed 2 bases and J shed 5 bases, with 7 bases lying between them. Germline CDR1 MNHEY, CDR2 SVGAGI. CDR3 nucleotides: TGTGCCAGCAGTTACGGGCTTTATCAGCCCCAGCATTTT. This codes for CASSYGLYQPQHF.

The CDR3 sequence: CASSQDPSGQPNEKLFF. The DNA for the CDR3 is TGCGCCAGCAGCCAAGACCCTTCGGGACAGCCTAATGAAAAACTGTTTTTT. This chain links TRBV4-3 with TRBJ1-4; 7 nucleotides match TRBD1. Germline CDR1 and CDR2: LGHNA and YSLEER. After removal of 0 bases from V and 3 bases from J, the junction contained 7 bases not matched to a gene. This CDR3 spans 17 amino acids.

For the CDR3, the DNA is TGTGCCAGCAGCTTACCCTCGGGCAGGGGGGACAGTAACTATGGCTACACCTTC. Its protein product is CASSLPSGRGDSNYGYTF. The rearrangement links TRBV5-6 to TRBJ1-2; 7 bases match TRBD1. V was pared by 2 bases and J by 1 base, with 14 bases of the junction left unmatched. Germline CDR1 and CDR2: SGHDT and YYEEEE. This CDR3 contains 18 residues.

The table lists this clone with a count of one. The chain employs TRBV19 and TRBJ2-2; 9 bases are a match to TRBD2. The V gene end was trimmed by 1 base and the J gene end by 7 bases; junction bases not matched to a gene: 13. The germline CDR1 and CDR2 sequences are LNHDA and SQIVND (reference sequence). This CDR3 has 18 amino acids. The CDR3 region is CASSIGPMGGRAGGELFF. In DNA form, the CDR3 reads TGTGCCAGTAGTATAGGGCCTATGGGCGGGAGGGCCGGCGGGGAGCTGTTTTTT.